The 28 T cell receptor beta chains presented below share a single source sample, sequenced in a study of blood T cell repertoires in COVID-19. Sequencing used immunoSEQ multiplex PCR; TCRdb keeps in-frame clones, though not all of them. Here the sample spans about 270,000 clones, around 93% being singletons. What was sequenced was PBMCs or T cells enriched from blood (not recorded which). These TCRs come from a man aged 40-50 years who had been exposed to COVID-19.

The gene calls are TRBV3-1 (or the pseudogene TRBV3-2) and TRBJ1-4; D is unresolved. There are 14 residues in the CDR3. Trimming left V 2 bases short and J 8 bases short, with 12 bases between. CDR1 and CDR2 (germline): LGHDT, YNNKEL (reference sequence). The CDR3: CASSQREVREKLFF. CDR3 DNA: TGTGCCAGCAGCCAACGGGAGGTTCGCGAAAAACTGTTTTTT.

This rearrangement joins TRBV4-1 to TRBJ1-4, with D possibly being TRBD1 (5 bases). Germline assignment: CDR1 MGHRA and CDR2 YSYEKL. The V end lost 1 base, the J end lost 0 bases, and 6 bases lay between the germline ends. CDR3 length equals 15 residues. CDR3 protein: CASSQVQATNEKLFF. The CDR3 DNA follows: TGCGCCAGCAGCCAAGTACAGGCAACTAATGAAAAACTGTTTTTT.

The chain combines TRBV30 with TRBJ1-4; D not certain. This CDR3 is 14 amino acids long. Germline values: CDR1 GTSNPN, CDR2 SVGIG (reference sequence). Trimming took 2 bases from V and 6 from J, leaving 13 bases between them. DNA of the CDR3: TGTGCCTGGAGTCGTCCGCGTTTTGATGAAAAACTGTTTTTT. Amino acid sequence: CAWSRPRFDEKLFF.

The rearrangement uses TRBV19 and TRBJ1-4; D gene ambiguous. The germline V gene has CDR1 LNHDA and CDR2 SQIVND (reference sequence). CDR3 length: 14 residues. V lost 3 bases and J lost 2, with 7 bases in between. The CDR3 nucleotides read TGTGCCAGTAGTATTGGAGGGACTAATGAAAAACTGTTTTTT. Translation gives CASSIGGTNEKLFF.

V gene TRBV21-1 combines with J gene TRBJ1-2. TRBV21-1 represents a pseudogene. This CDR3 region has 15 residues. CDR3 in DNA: TGTGCCAGCAGCAAGAGGTCGGGGGGGGACTATGGCTACACCTTC. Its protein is CASSKRSGGDYGYTF.

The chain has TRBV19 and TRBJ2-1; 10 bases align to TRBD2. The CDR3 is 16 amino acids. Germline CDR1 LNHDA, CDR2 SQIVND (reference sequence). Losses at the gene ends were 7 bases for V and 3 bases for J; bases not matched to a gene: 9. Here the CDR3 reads CASKSPAGGHYNEQFF. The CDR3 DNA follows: TGTGCCAGTAAGTCGCCAGCGGGAGGGCACTACAATGAGCAGTTCTTC.

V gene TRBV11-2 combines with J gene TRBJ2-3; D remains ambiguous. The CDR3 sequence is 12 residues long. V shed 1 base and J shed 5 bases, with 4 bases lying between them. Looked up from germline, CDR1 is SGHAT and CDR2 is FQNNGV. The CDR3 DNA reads TGTGCCAGCAGCTTAGCACTAGATACGCAGTATTTT. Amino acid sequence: CASSLALDTQYF. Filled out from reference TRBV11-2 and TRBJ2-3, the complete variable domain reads EAGVAQSPRYKIIEKRQSVAFWCNPISGHATLYWYQQILGQGPKLLIQFQNNGVVDDSQLPKDRFSAERLKGVDSTLKIQPAKLEDSAVYLCASSLALDTQYFGPGTRLTVL.

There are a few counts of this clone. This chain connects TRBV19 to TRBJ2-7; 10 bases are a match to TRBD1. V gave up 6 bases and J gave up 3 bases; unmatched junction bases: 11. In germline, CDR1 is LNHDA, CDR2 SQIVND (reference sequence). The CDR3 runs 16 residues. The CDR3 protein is CASSVTIGTGVYEQYF. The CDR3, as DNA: TGTGCCAGTAGCGTTACGATTGGGACAGGGGTCTACGAGCAGTACTTC.

Written as DNA, the CDR3 is TGTGCCAGCAGCTTATCCTTAGCGGGCACAGATACGCAGTATTTT. Amino acid sequence: CASSLSLAGTDTQYF. The chain employs TRBV7-9 and TRBJ2-3, with D possibly matching TRBD2 (6 bases). Germline V gives CDR1 SEHNR, CDR2 FQNEAQ (reference sequence). V was clipped by 2 bases and J by 1 base, with 10 bases between them. The CDR3 totals 15 residues.

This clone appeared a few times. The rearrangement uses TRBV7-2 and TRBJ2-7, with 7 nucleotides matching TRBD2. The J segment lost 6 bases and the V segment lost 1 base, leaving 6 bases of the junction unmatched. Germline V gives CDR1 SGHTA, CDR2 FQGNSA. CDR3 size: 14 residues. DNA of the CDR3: TGTGCCAGCAGCTTAGTGGGGACTATCACCGAGCAGTACTTC. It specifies CASSLVGTITEQYF.

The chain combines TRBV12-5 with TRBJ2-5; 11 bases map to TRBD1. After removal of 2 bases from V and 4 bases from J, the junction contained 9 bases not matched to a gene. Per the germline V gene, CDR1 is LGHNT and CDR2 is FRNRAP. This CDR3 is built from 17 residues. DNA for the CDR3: TGTGCTAGTGGTTTGTTGACCGGGACAGGGGGGGGAGAGACCCAGTACTTC. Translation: CASGLLTGTGGGETQYF.

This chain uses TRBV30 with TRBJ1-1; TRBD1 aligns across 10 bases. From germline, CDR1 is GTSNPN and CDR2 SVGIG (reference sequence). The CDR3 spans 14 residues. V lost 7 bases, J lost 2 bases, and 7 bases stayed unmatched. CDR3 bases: TGTGCCTACGGGACAGGGGTCGGAAACACTGAAGCTTTCTTT. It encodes CAYGTGVGNTEAFF.

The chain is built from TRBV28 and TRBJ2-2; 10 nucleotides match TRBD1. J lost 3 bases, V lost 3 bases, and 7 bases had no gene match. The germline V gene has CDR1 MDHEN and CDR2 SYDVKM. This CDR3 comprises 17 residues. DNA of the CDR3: TGTGCCAGCAGTTTTTGGGACAGGGGTAGTTACACCGGGGAGCTGTTTTTT. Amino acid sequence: CASSFWDRGSYTGELFF.

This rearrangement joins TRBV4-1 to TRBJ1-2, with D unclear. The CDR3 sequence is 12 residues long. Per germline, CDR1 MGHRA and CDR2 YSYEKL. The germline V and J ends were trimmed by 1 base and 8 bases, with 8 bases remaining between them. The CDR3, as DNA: TGCGCCAGCAGCCAAGTATCTCAGGGCTACACCTTC. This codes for CASSQVSQGYTF.

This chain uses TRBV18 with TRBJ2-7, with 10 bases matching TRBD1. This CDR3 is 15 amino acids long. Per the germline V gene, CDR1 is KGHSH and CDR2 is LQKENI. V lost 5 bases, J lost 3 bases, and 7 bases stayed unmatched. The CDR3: CASSSPGTGDYEQYF. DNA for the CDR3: TGTGCCAGCTCATCGCCCGGGACAGGGGACTACGAGCAGTACTTC.

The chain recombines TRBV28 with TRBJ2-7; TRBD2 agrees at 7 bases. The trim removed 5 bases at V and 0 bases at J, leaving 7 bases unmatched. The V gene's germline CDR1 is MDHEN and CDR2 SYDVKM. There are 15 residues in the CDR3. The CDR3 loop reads CASSRLAASSYEQYF. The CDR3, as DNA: TGTGCCAGCAGTCGTCTAGCGGCAAGCTCCTACGAGCAGTACTTC. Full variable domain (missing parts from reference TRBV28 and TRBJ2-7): DVKVTQSSRYLVKRTGEKVFLECVQDMDHENMFWYRQDPGLGLRLIYFSYDVKMKEKGDIPEGYSVSREKKERFSLILESASTNQTSMYLCASSRLAASSYEQYFGPGTRLTVT.

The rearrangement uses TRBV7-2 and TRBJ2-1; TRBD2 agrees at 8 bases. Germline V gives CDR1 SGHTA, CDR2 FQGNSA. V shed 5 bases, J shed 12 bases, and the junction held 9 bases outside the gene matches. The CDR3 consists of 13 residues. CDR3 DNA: TGTGCCAGCAGCCGGACTAGCCAACAATTGCAGTTCTTC. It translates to CASSRTSQQLQFF.

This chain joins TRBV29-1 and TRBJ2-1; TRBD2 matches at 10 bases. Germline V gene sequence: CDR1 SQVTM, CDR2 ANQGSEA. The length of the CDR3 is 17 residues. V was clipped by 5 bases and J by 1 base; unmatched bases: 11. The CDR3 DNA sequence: TGCAGCGTTCGCCGGACTAGCGGATTAACATCCTACAATGAGCAGTTCTTC. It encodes CSVRRTSGLTSYNEQFF.

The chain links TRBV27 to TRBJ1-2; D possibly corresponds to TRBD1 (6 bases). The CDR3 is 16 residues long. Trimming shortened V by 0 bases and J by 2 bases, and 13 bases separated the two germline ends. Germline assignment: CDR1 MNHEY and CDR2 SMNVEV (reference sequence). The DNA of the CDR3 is TGTGCCAGCAGTTTATCGAGGGGGAGTCTGAACTATGGCTACACCTTC. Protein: CASSLSRGSLNYGYTF.

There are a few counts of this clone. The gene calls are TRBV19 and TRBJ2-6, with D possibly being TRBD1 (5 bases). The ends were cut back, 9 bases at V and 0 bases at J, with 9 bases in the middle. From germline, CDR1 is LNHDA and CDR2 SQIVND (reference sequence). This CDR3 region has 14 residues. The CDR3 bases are TGTGCCAGCTCAGGGATCTCTGGGGCCAACGTCCTGACTTTC. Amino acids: CASSGISGANVLTF.

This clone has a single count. The CDR3 protein is CASSQDSSFVAGYNEQFF. The DNA for the CDR3 is TGTGCCAGCAGCCAAGATAGTTCGTTTGTGGCGGGCTACAATGAGCAGTTCTTC. The chain uses TRBV14 and TRBJ2-1, with D tentatively TRBD2 (5 bases). The CDR3 is made up of 18 amino acids. The germline V gene has CDR1 SGHDN and CDR2 FVKESK. The V end lost 0 bases, the J end lost 3 bases, and 18 bases lay between the germline ends. Supplemented by reference TRBV14 and TRBJ2-1, the full variable domain reads EAGVTQFPSHSVIEKGQTVTLRCDPISGHDNLYWYRRVMGKEIKFLLHFVKESKQDESGMPNNRFLAERTGGTYSTLKVQPAELEDSGVYFCASSQDSSFVAGYNEQFFGPGTRLTVL.

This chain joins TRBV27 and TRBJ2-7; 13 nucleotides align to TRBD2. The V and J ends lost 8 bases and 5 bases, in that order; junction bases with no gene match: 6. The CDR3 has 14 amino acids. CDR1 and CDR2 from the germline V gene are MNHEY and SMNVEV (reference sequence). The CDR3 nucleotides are TGTGCCAGCGGACTAGCGGGAGATCGTCACGAGCAGTACTTC. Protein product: CASGLAGDRHEQYF.

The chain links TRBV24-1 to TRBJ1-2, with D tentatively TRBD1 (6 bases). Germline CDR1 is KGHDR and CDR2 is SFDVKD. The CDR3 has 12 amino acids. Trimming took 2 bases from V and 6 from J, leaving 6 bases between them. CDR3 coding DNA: TGTGCCACCAGTGATTGGGGGCATGGCTACACCTTC. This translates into CATSDWGHGYTF.

The CDR3 here is CASSHTGTGANVLTF. As DNA, the CDR3 is TGCGCCAGCAGCCACACAGGGACTGGGGCCAACGTCCTGACTTTC. The J gene is TRBJ2-6, the V gene TRBV4-1, with D perhaps TRBD1 (6 bases). The CDR3 runs 15 residues. The V end was cut by 3 bases, the J end by 2 bases, with 8 bases between. Germline V gene sequence: CDR1 MGHRA, CDR2 YSYEKL.

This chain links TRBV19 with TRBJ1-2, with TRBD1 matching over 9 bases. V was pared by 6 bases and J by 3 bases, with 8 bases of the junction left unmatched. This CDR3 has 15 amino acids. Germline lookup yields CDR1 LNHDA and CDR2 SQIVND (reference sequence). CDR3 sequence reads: CASRAARTGDYGYTF. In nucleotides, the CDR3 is TGTGCCAGTAGGGCTGCCCGGACAGGGGACTATGGCTACACCTTC.

CDR3 sequence (DNA): TGCAGTGCTAGTAGCGGGAGGGCCTCCCATGAGCAGTTCTTC. Translated: CSASSGRASHEQFF. The chain carries TRBV20-1 and TRBJ2-1; 11 bases fit TRBD2. The CDR3 is 14 residues long. Germline trimming cut 3 bases from V and 8 bases from J; bases unmatched to any gene: 6. Germline CDR1 is DFQATT and CDR2 is SNEGSKA (reference sequence).

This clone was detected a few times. CDR3 region: CASSEYRGTNQPQHF. The CDR3 coding sequence is TGTGCCAGCAGTGAATATAGGGGAACCAATCAGCCCCAGCATTTT. V is TRBV6-1 and J is TRBJ1-5; D may be TRBD1 (5 bases). The CDR3 sequence is 15 residues long. Germline CDR1 is MNHNS and CDR2 is SASEGT. The ends were cut back, 2 bases at V and 3 bases at J, with 11 bases in the middle.

As DNA, the CDR3 is TGTGCCAGCAGCTTACAAAACAGGGATCCTCCCGAAAAACTGTTTTTT. Its protein is CASSLQNRDPPEKLFF. V usage is TRBV7-6 and J usage is TRBJ1-4; D is perhaps TRBD1 (6 bases). This CDR3 is built from 16 residues. V dropped 2 bases and J dropped 8 bases, with 18 bases sitting between them. The germline gives CDR1 SGHVS, CDR2 FNYEAQ. Together with reference TRBV7-6 and TRBJ1-4, the CDR3 gives the full variable domain: GAGVSQSPRYKVTKRGQDVALRCDPISGHVSLYWYRQALGQGPEFLTYFNYEAQQDKSGLPNDRFSAERPEGSISTLTIQRTEQRDSAMYRCASSLQNRDPPEKLFFGSGTQLSVL.